The rows below give T cell receptor beta chains drawn from one sample of a study of cytomegalovirus exposure and HLA in healthy donors. Only in-frame clones appear in the TCRdb table, and some are missing; sequencing was by immunoSEQ multiplex PCR. The sample has tens of thousands of clones, roughly two thirds seen once. Material for sequencing was PBMCs. Receptor source: a man in his forties or fifties in good health and CMV-seronegative. The CDR3 runs from the conserved cysteine through the conserved F or W. D genes are given only for firm matches. Size tells how often a clone was seen (once, few, many) or the class of an expanded clone, and some rows leave it out.

J: TRBJ2-1; size: few; D: .; V: TRBV9; DNA: TGTGCCAGCAGCGTAGGTAGCAATGAGCAGTTCTTC; CDR3: CASSVGSNEQFF
J: TRBJ2-1; size: few; D: .; V: TRBV6-1; DNA: TGTGCCAGCAGTGAAACATCTAGCATCTCCTACAATGAGCAGTTCTTC; CDR3: CASSETSSISYNEQFF
J: TRBJ1-6; size: few; D: TRBD1; V: TRBV7-8; DNA: TGTGCCAGCAGCTGGCGGGACAGGGGTTCACCCCTCCACTTT; CDR3: CASSWRDRGSPLHF
J: TRBJ2-7; size: few; D: TRBD1; V: TRBV6-1; DNA: TGTGCCAGCATGCCCCTGACAGGGATTCACTACGAGCAGTACTTC; CDR3: CASMPLTGIHYEQYF
J: TRBJ1-1; size: .; D: TRBD1; V: TRBV6-1; DNA: TGTGCCAGCAGGATATCGGGACAGGGACTTTCTGAAGCTTTCTTT; CDR3: CASRISGQGLSEAFF
J: TRBJ2-7; size: .; D: TRBD1; V: TRBV5-4; DNA: TGTGCCAGCAGCCTATGGACAGGGGGCGCGGGTGGGCAGTACTTC; CDR3: CASSLWTGGAGGQYF
J: TRBJ1-2; size: .; D: .; V: TRBV5-1; DNA: TGCGCCAGCAGCATCAGAGGGGAGGGGTATGGCTACACCTTC; CDR3: CASSIRGEGYGYTF
J: TRBJ1-2; size: .; D: TRBD1; V: TRBV5-1; DNA: TGCGCCAGCAGCTTGGCCCAGGGGGCAAACTATGGCTACACCTTC; CDR3: CASSLAQGANYGYTF
J: TRBJ1-1; size: .; D: TRBD1; V: TRBV18; DNA: TGTGCCAGCTCCCAGGACAGGGTCCTGATGAACACTGAAGCTTTCTTT; CDR3: CASSQDRVLMNTEAFF
J: TRBJ2-7; size: .; D: TRBD1; V: TRBV2; DNA: TGTGCCAGCACCCTGGACAGGGGCCTCTACGAGCAGTACTTC; CDR3: CASTLDRGLYEQYF
J: TRBJ1-2; size: .; D: .; V: TRBV6-5; DNA: TGTGCCAGCAGTTCGGATGGCTACACCTTC; CDR3: CASSSDGYTF
J: TRBJ2-2; size: .; D: .; V: TRBV6-1; DNA: TGTGCCAGCAGTGAAACGGTGGGGGGGCAGAGCGGGGAGCTGTTTTTT; CDR3: CASSETVGGQSGELFF
J: TRBJ2-7; size: .; D: TRBD2; V: TRBV9; DNA: TGTGCCAGCAGCGAGACTCCGGGGGGGCTCAACGAGCAGTACTTC; CDR3: CASSETPGGLNEQYF
J: TRBJ2-7; size: .; D: .; V: TRBV28; DNA: TGTGCCAGCAGGACAGCCAGCTCCTACGAGCAGTACTTC; CDR3: CASRTASSYEQYF
J: TRBJ2-7; size: .; D: .; V: TRBV30; DNA: TGTGCCTGTTCATCAGTAGGGGGTCTCCTCTCCTACGAGCAGTACTTC; CDR3: CACSSVGGLLSYEQYF